The rows below give T cell receptor beta chains drawn from one sample of a study of T cells in Graves' hyperthyroidism and ophthalmopathy. TCRdb reprocessed the multiplex PCR reads via MiXCR and lists one record per CDR3 protein. The sample records around 340,000 distinct CDR3 sequences, about 15% being singletons. Sequencing was carried out using blood. The receptors come from a man aged 25 to 40 with Graves' hyperthyroidism. CDR3s include the opening cysteine and the closing phenylalanine or tryptophan. D genes are given only for firm matches. Clone size, where shown, is once, few, many, or a class for clones that have expanded.

abundance	d_gene	v_gene	j_gene	CDR3aa	CDR3nt
.	.	TRBV20-1	TRBJ2-7	CSARGLAWDEQYF	TGCAGTGCTAGGGGGCTAGCGTGGGACGAGCAGTACTTC
many	.	TRBV11-2	TRBJ2-3	CASTPEDTQYF	TGTGCCAGCACCCCAGAGGATACGCAGTATTTT
many	.	TRBV20-1	TRBJ2-7	CSARDWGRDLSYEQYF	TGCAGTGCTAGAGATTGGGGGCGGGATCTCTCCTACGAGCAGTACTTC
.	.	TRBV24-1	TRBJ1-1	CATRAEVVGLWPWTMNTEAFF	TGTGCCACCAGGGCGGAGGTTGTGGGACTTTGGCCATGGACTATGAACACTGAAGCTTTCTTT
.	TRBD2	TRBV6-4	TRBJ2-3	CASSDSVAGGADTQYF	TGTGCCAGCAGTGACTCCGTAGCGGGAGGTGCAGATACGCAGTATTTT
many	TRBD2	TRBV4-2	TRBJ2-1	CASSQEYARAGEVEQFF	TGTGCCAGCAGCCAAGAATACGCTCGAGCGGGAGAGGTTGAGCAGTTCTTC
many	TRBD2	TRBV20-1	TRBJ2-1	CSASGLAGAGEQFF	TGCAGTGCTAGCGGGTTAGCGGGAGCGGGTGAGCAGTTCTTC
many	TRBD2	TRBV30	TRBJ2-2	CAWGGTISGELFF	TGTGCCTGGGGGGGGACTATCTCCGGGGAGCTGTTTTTT
.	.	TRBV13	TRBJ1-6	CASSFSSSYNSPLHF	TGTGCCAGCAGCTTTTCGAGCTCCTATAATTCACCCCTCCACTTT
.	.	TRBV5-4	TRBJ2-1	CASSLSRGRNEQFF	TGTGCCAGCAGCTTAAGTAGGGGTAGGAATGAGCAGTTCTTC
many	.	TRBV3-1	TRBJ2-1	CASSQGRQVYEQFF	TGTGCCAGCAGCCAAGGGCGACAGGTCTATGAGCAGTTCTTC
many	.	TRBV5-1	TRBJ1-1	CASSWSGAMNTEAFF	TGCGCCAGCAGCTGGTCCGGCGCCATGAACACTGAAGCTTTCTTT
few	.	TRBV30	TRBJ2-7	CAWSVGGGAYEQYF	TGTGCCTGGAGTGTAGGAGGGGGCGCCTACGAGCAGTACTTC
.	TRBD2	TRBV5-4	TRBJ2-5	CASRVTGSSGGETQYF	TGTGCCAGCAGAGTGACCGGGAGTAGCGGGGGAGAGACCCAGTACTTC
many	.	TRBV7-2	TRBJ2-5	CASSLYLGTQYF	TGTGCCAGCAGCTTATATTTGGGGACCCAGTACTTC
many	.	TRBV12-3/TRBV12-4	TRBJ2-5	CASSLSGRQETQYF	TGTGCCAGCAGTTTATCAGGCCGCCAAGAGACCCAGTACTTC
few	TRBD2	TRBV10-3	TRBJ2-5	CAISAGGLPGVQYF	TGTGCCATCTCTGCGGGGGGTCTCCCCGGGGTCCAGTACTTC
few	.	TRBV7-9	TRBJ1-1	CASSLPEDGLNTEAFF	TGTGCCAGCAGCTTACCGGAAGACGGATTGAACACTGAAGCTTTCTTT
many	TRBD1	TRBV12-3/TRBV12-4	TRBJ1-2	CASSTDRGSYGYTF	TGTGCCAGCAGTACTGACAGGGGCTCCTATGGCTACACCTTC
many	.	TRBV2	TRBJ2-1	CASSEGQGTEQFF	TGTGCCAGCAGTGAAGGGCAGGGGACTGAGCAGTTCTTC
few	.	TRBV24-1	TRBJ2-5	CATSDLEGGETQYF	TGTGCCACCAGTGATTTAGAGGGGGGAGAGACCCAGTACTTC
.	TRBD2	TRBV19	TRBJ2-1	CASRGGALGRNEQFF	TGTGCCAGTAGAGGAGGGGCCCTCGGGAGGAATGAGCAGTTCTTC
many	.	TRBV11-2	TRBJ2-7	CASSLEHAWEQYF	TGTGCCAGCAGCTTAGAGCATGCCTGGGAGCAGTACTTC
many	TRBD2	TRBV7-9	TRBJ2-1	CASSLAIGRVSDEQFF	TGTGCCAGCAGCTTAGCGATCGGGAGGGTTTCGGATGAGCAGTTCTTC
many	.	TRBV18	TRBJ1-1	CASSPPTGLRTEAFF	TGTGCCAGCTCACCACCGACAGGCTTACGCACTGAAGCTTTCTTT
many	.	TRBV2	TRBJ1-5	CASYRYSTGYNQPQHF	TGTGCCAGCTATCGGTACTCGACAGGCTACAATCAGCCCCAGCATTTT
few	TRBD1	TRBV29-1	TRBJ1-4	CSARSPTGSNEKLFF	TGCAGCGCCCGAAGCCCGACAGGGTCAAATGAAAAACTGTTTTTT
few	.	TRBV2	TRBJ1-5	CASSEGGRMPQHF	TGTGCCAGCAGTGAAGGGGGGCGGATGCCCCAGCATTTT
.	TRBD2	TRBV19	TRBJ2-4	CASSLPGLAGNIQYF	TGTGCCAGTAGTCTGCCGGGACTAGCGGGAAACATTCAGTACTTC
many	TRBD2	TRBV2	TRBJ2-2	CASSRLAGGAGELFF	TGTGCCAGCAGTAGACTAGCGGGAGGAGCCGGGGAGCTGTTTTTT
many	TRBD2	TRBV11-2	TRBJ2-7	CASSQARERNEQYF	TGTGCCAGCTCGCAGGCGCGGGAGAGGAACGAGCAGTACTTC
.	TRBD2	TRBV7-2	TRBJ2-7	CASSITTSGLLYEQYF	TGTGCCAGCAGCATCACGACTAGCGGACTACTCTACGAGCAGTACTTC
.	TRBD1	TRBV5-1	TRBJ1-2	CASSWGDSPNYGYTF	TGCGCCAGCAGCTGGGGGGACAGCCCAAACTATGGCTACACCTTC
many	TRBD1	TRBV28	TRBJ2-7	CASNGGQDKGQYF	TGTGCCAGCAATGGGGGACAGGACAAGGGGCAGTACTTC
.	TRBD2	TRBV19	TRBJ2-1	CASSRVAGGTNEQFF	TGTGCCAGTAGTAGGGTAGCGGGAGGAACAAATGAGCAGTTCTTC
many	TRBD1	TRBV29-1	TRBJ2-5	CSVLGGQGVKTQYF	TGCAGCGTTCTTGGGGGACAGGGTGTGAAGACCCAGTACTTC
many	.	TRBV18	TRBJ1-1	CASSRGQNTEAFF	TGTGCCAGCTCACGTGGACAGAACACTGAAGCTTTCTTT
few	.	TRBV10-2	TRBJ2-7	CASKEEPPYEQYF	TGCGCCAGCAAAGAAGAGCCCCCCTACGAGCAGTACTTC
.	.	TRBV4-1	TRBJ1-1	CASSQEQGINTEAFF	TGCGCCAGCAGCCAAGAGCAGGGTATAAACACTGAAGCTTTCTTT
few	.	TRBV30	TRBJ2-1	CAWSQRGRYNEQFF	TGTGCCTGGAGCCAAAGGGGGAGGTACAATGAGCAGTTCTTC
many	.	TRBV5-1	TRBJ2-5	CASSSPRRGFQETQYF	TGCGCCAGCAGCTCCCCACGTAGGGGTTTTCAAGAGACCCAGTACTTC
many	TRBD1	TRBV12-3/TRBV12-4	TRBJ1-5	CASTLRGNQPQHF	TGTGCCAGCACCCTCAGGGGGAATCAGCCCCAGCATTTT
few	TRBD1	TRBV4-1	TRBJ2-2	CASSQGQLLTGELFF	TGCGCCAGCAGCCAGGGACAGCTTTTAACCGGGGAGCTGTTTTTT
.	.	TRBV7-9	TRBJ2-5	CASSLALSRGQETQYF	TGTGCCAGCAGCTTAGCCCTTTCCAGGGGACAAGAGACCCAGTACTTC
.	.	TRBV18	TRBJ1-3	CASSPEESGNTIYF	TGTGCCAGCTCACCAGAGGAAAGTGGAAACACCATATATTTT
.	.	TRBV29-1	TRBJ1-6	CSVQEGQLNSPLHF	TGCAGCGTCCAAGAGGGGCAGCTTAATTCACCCCTCCACTTT
many	TRBD1	TRBV5-1	TRBJ2-2	CASSSGQGANTGELFF	TGCGCCAGCAGCTCAGGACAGGGCGCGAACACCGGGGAGCTGTTTTTT
many	TRBD1	TRBV7-9	TRBJ2-7	CASSPRGNRGVYEQYF	TGTGCCAGCAGCCCCCGGGGCAACAGGGGTGTCTACGAGCAGTACTTC
many	TRBD2	TRBV7-9	TRBJ2-1	CASSLGTSGVNEQFF	TGTGCCAGCAGCTTAGGGACTAGCGGGGTCAATGAGCAGTTCTTC
few	.	TRBV30	TRBJ2-5	CAWTGFRQEAQYF	TGTGCCTGGACAGGGTTCCGGCAGGAGGCCCAGTACTTC
.	TRBD2	TRBV7-6	TRBJ2-3	CASSLVGRRTDTQYF	TGTGCCAGCAGCTTAGTCGGGAGGCGCACAGATACGCAGTATTTT